These 8 T cell receptor beta chains originate from one sample sequenced in a study of graft-versus-host responses after intestinal transplantation. These receptors lack a known antigen. Generated by immunoSEQ multiplex PCR, the TCRdb table keeps only in-frame clones and is missing some. The sample gives 80,000 to 100,000 clones, approximately 90% of which show up once; approximately 0.17% is in the top ten. The sample consisted of unstimulated CD4+ T cells sorted from spleen or lymph node cells, taken before intestinal transplant. Receptors were obtained from a human donor who received an intestinal transplant.

The V and J genes are TRBV11-2 and TRBJ1-4; the D is unclear. The CDR3 runs 17 residues. The V end lost 1 base, the J end lost 2 bases, and 14 bases lay between the germline ends. Germline values: CDR1 SGHAT, CDR2 FQNNGV. The CDR3 sequence is CASSLVSGQYTNEKLFF. The CDR3 nucleotides read TGTGCCAGCAGCTTAGTTTCTGGGCAGTACACTAATGAAAAACTGTTTTTT.

This rearrangement joins TRBV4-3 to TRBJ2-3; a weak D match, TRBD2 (6 bases). The CDR3 covers 16 residues. Germline CDR1 and CDR2: LGHNA and YSLEER. Trimming shortened V by 0 bases and J by 2 bases, and 12 bases separated the two germline ends. For the CDR3, the DNA is TGCGCCAGCAGCCAAGATTTCACTAGCTACACAGATACGCAGTATTTT. Its protein is CASSQDFTSYTDTQYF.

The chain recombines TRBV19 with TRBJ1-2; the match to TRBD1 covers 8 bases. After removal of 3 bases from V and 7 bases from J, the junction contained 16 bases not matched to a gene. The CDR3 has 17 residues. Germline CDR1 reads LNHDA; CDR2 reads SQIVND (reference sequence). The CDR3 nucleotides read TGTGCCAGTAGTATCCGGACAGGGATGAGTCGCTATCGTGGCTACACCTTC. Protein product: CASSIRTGMSRYRGYTF.

V usage is TRBV11-1 and J usage is TRBJ2-1; perhaps TRBD1 as D (7 bases). Germline CDR1 is SGHAT and CDR2 is FQDESV (reference sequence). Deletions cut 1 base from V and 4 bases from J, with 11 bases between. The CDR3 is 15 amino acids. The CDR3 loop is CASSLGQGGYNEQFF. In nucleotides, the CDR3 is TGTGCCAGCAGCTTAGGGCAGGGGGGTTACAATGAGCAGTTCTTC.

V is TRBV6-4 and J is TRBJ2-6; possibly TRBD1 for D (5 bases). Per the germline V gene, CDR1 is MRHNA and CDR2 is SNTAGT. The CDR3 totals 15 residues. V gave up 6 bases and J gave up 4 bases, with 13 bases separating them. The CDR3: CASRQDPIGANVLTF. The CDR3 DNA sequence: TGTGCCAGCAGACAGGACCCTATCGGGGCCAACGTCCTGACTTTC.

The chain is built from TRBV27 and TRBJ1-5; no firm D call. CDR1 and CDR2 from the germline V gene are MNHEY and SMNVEV (reference sequence). The CDR3 sequence is 15 residues long. V was trimmed by 4 bases and J by 2 bases, leaving 12 bases between them. The CDR3 is CASSSRTIRNQPQHF. CDR3 DNA: TGTGCCAGCAGTTCCCGAACAATTCGCAATCAGCCCCAGCATTTT.

CDR3 protein: CASAYGGTGGTGELFF. Here the CDR3 DNA reads TGTGCTAGTGCCTATGGGGGGACAGGGGGGACCGGGGAGCTGTTTTTT. The V call is TRBV12-5, the J call TRBJ2-2; 11 bases match TRBD1. This CDR3 spans 16 amino acids. Trimming removed 7 bases from V and 5 bases from J; junction bases left unmatched: 9. Per the germline V gene, CDR1 is LGHNT and CDR2 is FRNRAP.

This chain uses TRBV5-1 with TRBJ1-2; TRBD1 might be the D (6 bases). The germline V gene has CDR1 SGHRS and CDR2 YFSETQ. The CDR3 extends over 15 amino acids. V was trimmed by 1 base and J by 0 bases, leaving 10 bases between them. The CDR3 region is CASSLRQGPNYGYTF. CDR3 DNA sequence: TGCGCCAGCAGCTTGCGGCAGGGGCCTAACTATGGCTACACCTTC.